A single sample gave rise to the 29 T cell receptor beta chains below, sequenced in a study of OX40 agonist ivuxolimab in advanced cancers. Generated by immunoSEQ multiplex PCR, the TCRdb table keeps only in-frame clones and is missing some. The data hold tens of thousands of clones, with just over 90% observed a single time. Sequencing was performed on CD4+ or CD8+ T cells sorted from blood, taken in a trial of the OX40 agonist ivuxolimab. The receptors here all came from an adult with an advanced solid tumor such as melanoma, head and neck, liver or kidney cancer.

The chain uses TRBV28 and TRBJ2-5; no definite D call. CDR1 and CDR2 from the germline V gene are MDHEN and SYDVKM. Trimming took 4 bases from V and 3 from J, leaving 12 bases between them. CDR3 length equals 14 residues. The CDR3 spells CASSSLDGKETQYF. CDR3 bases: TGTGCCAGCAGTTCCCTCGACGGCAAAGAGACCCAGTACTTC. The variable domain in full, with the rest retrieved from reference TRBV28 and TRBJ2-5, is DVKVTQSSRYLVKRTGEKVFLECVQDMDHENMFWYRQDPGLGLRLIYFSYDVKMKEKGDIPEGYSVSREKKERFSLILESASTNQTSMYLCASSSLDGKETQYFGPGTRLLVL.

This chain uses TRBV7-2 with TRBJ2-7, with TRBD2 matching over 10 bases. Germline-derived CDR1 and CDR2 are SGHTA and FQGNSA. V lost 4 bases, J lost 7 bases, and 10 bases stayed unmatched. CDR3 length: 15 amino acids. As DNA, the CDR3 is TGTGCCAGCAGCTCCGTGAGCGGGAGGGCGGGGGAGCAGTACTTC. It specifies CASSSVSGRAGEQYF.

This chain uses TRBV5-1 with TRBJ2-3, with 9 bases that match TRBD2. Germline assignment: CDR1 SGHRS and CDR2 YFSETQ. The CDR3 loop spans 14 amino acids. V was clipped by 4 bases and J by 4 bases; unmatched bases: 4. The CDR3 DNA reads TGCGCCAGCAGCAGCGGGAGGATCGCAGATACGCAGTATTTT. This translates into CASSSGRIADTQYF.

This clone was recorded once. The chain has TRBV5-5 and TRBJ1-1, with D perhaps TRBD1 (5 bases). Looked up from germline, CDR1 is SGHKS and CDR2 is YYEKEE (reference sequence). V lost 3 bases to trimming and J lost 2 bases, with 8 bases between them. The CDR3 runs 13 residues. DNA for the CDR3: TGTGCCAGCAGCTATAGGGGAAACACTGAAGCTTTCTTT. The encoded protein is CASSYRGNTEAFF.

This chain connects TRBV19 to TRBJ1-5; the D is unclear. The V gene lost 3 bases and the J gene lost 5 bases, with 14 bases spanning the gap. The CDR3 is 15 amino acids. In germline, CDR1 is LNHDA, CDR2 SQIVND (reference sequence). The CDR3 reads CASSMVGGRDQPQHF. The DNA for the CDR3 is TGTGCCAGTAGTATGGTCGGAGGAAGGGATCAGCCCCAGCATTTT.

This chain uses TRBV28 with TRBJ1-2; possibly TRBD1 for D (5 bases). Trimming cost V 6 bases and J 10 bases, with 21 bases left between them. Germline V CDR1 and CDR2: MDHEN, SYDVKM. The CDR3 loop spans 14 amino acids. The CDR3 sequence is CASSPLGTLRNYTF. The CDR3 nucleotides read TGTGCCAGCAGCCCGCTAGGGACTCTCCGCAACTACACCTTC.

J is TRBJ1-2 and V is TRBV6-5; a weak D match, TRBD1 (5 bases). Trimming took 2 bases from V and 8 from J, leaving 15 bases between them. The V gene's germline CDR1 is MNHEY and CDR2 SVGAGI. The CDR3 extends over 14 amino acids. The CDR3 spells CASSYRGGMWGYTF. DNA of the CDR3: TGTGCCAGCAGTTACCGTGGGGGGATGTGGGGCTACACCTTC.

This chain joins TRBV5-6 and TRBJ2-1, with a weak D call TRBD2 (5 bases). Trimming took off 1 base at V and 8 bases at J, with 16 bases between the two ends. Germline V gene lookup returns CDR1 SGHDT and CDR2 YYEEEE. This CDR3 is built from 15 residues. The CDR3 region has the DNA TGTGCCAGCAGCTTGTATCGGGGAGCTTACGATGAGCAGTTCTTC. Translation: CASSLYRGAYDEQFF.

The chain links TRBV7-2 to TRBJ1-5; TRBD1 matches at 9 bases. Germline V gene sequence: CDR1 SGHTA, CDR2 FQGNSA. The J segment lost 3 bases and the V segment lost 5 bases, leaving 5 bases of the junction unmatched. There are 15 residues in the CDR3. CDR3 protein: CASSKRDRANQPQHF. The CDR3 region has the DNA TGTGCCAGCAGCAAGAGGGACAGGGCCAATCAGCCCCAGCATTTT.

The J gene is TRBJ2-7, the V gene TRBV9; D may be TRBD1 or TRBD2 (5 bases each). The germline V gene has CDR1 SGDLS and CDR2 YYNGEE. The CDR3 is 14 residues long. Trimming pared 4 bases from V and 0 bases from J, leaving 11 bases between. DNA of the CDR3: TGTGCCAGCAGCCGAGGGGTAACCTCCTACGAGCAGTACTTC. It encodes CASSRGVTSYEQYF.

V usage is TRBV5-1 and J usage is TRBJ2-7; no clear D gene. The CDR3 contains 16 residues. The V end lost 0 bases, the J end lost 0 bases, and 13 bases lay between the germline ends. Per the germline V gene, CDR1 is SGHRS and CDR2 is YFSETQ. The CDR3 loop is CASSLGTSRLSYEQYF. The CDR3 nucleotides are TGCGCCAGCAGCTTGGGGACCTCACGTCTCTCCTACGAGCAGTACTTC. Using reference TRBV5-1 and TRBJ2-7 for the parts outside the CDR3, the full variable domain is KAGVTQTPRYLIKTRGQQVTLSCSPISGHRSVSWYQQTPGQGLQFLFEYFSETQRNKGNFPGRFSGRQFSNSRSEMNVSTLELGDSALYLCASSLGTSRLSYEQYFGPGTRLTVT.

The chain links TRBV11-3 to TRBJ2-5, with 9 bases matching TRBD2. Per germline, CDR1 SGHNT and CDR2 YENEEA. The CDR3 extends over 16 amino acids. J was trimmed by 3 bases and V by 4 bases; bases with no gene match: 9. CDR3 amino acids: CASSSIWTSEKETQYF. CDR3 DNA sequence: TGTGCCAGCAGCTCCATTTGGACTAGCGAAAAAGAGACCCAGTACTTC. The full variable domain, rest sourced from reference TRBV11-3 and TRBJ2-5, is EAGVVQSPRYKIIEKKQPVAFWCNPISGHNTLYWYLQNLGQGPELLIRYENEEAVDDSQLPKDRFSAERLKGVDSTLKIQPAELGDSAVYLCASSSIWTSEKETQYFGPGTRLLVL.

The gene calls are TRBV18 and TRBJ2-3; 11 bases align to TRBD2. The CDR3 has 16 residues. Per the germline V gene, CDR1 is KGHSH and CDR2 is LQKENI. V lost 3 bases to trimming and J lost 5 bases; unmatched junction nucleotides: 7. In DNA, the CDR3 is TGTGCCAGCTCACCGCAACTAGCGGGAGCAGGAGATACGCAGTATTTT. Translated: CASSPQLAGAGDTQYF.

The rearrangement joins TRBV19 to TRBJ2-6, with D unclear. V dropped 5 bases and J dropped 0 bases, with 11 bases sitting between them. The germline gives CDR1 LNHDA, CDR2 SQIVND (reference sequence). The CDR3 is 16 residues long. The DNA for the CDR3 is TGTGCCAGTAGTTTCGGACGGCACTCTGGGGCCAACGTCCTGACTTTC. Its translation is CASSFGRHSGANVLTF.

The chain has TRBV27 and TRBJ2-2; no definite D call. The CDR3 length is 12 residues. V dropped 6 bases and J dropped 7 bases, with 9 bases sitting between them. In germline, CDR1 is MNHEY, CDR2 SMNVEV (reference sequence). The CDR3 DNA is TGTGCCAGCAGAGGGAATAACGGGGAGCTGTTTTTT. Amino acid sequence: CASRGNNGELFF.

The V call is TRBV5-1, the J call TRBJ1-4, with 7 bases aligning to TRBD1. After removal of 0 bases from V and 7 bases from J, the junction contained 6 bases not matched to a gene. CDR3 length equals 15 residues. CDR1 and CDR2 (germline): SGHRS, YFSETQ. The CDR3 spells CASSLGGQQFEKLFF. CDR3 DNA sequence: TGCGCCAGCAGCTTGGGGGGACAGCAATTTGAAAAACTGTTTTTT. The full variable domain, rest sourced from reference TRBV5-1 and TRBJ1-4, is KAGVTQTPRYLIKTRGQQVTLSCSPISGHRSVSWYQQTPGQGLQFLFEYFSETQRNKGNFPGRFSGRQFSNSRSEMNVSTLELGDSALYLCASSLGGQQFEKLFFGSGTQLSVL.

V and J are TRBV7-4 and TRBJ1-5; a weak D match, TRBD1 (6 bases). With 1 base removed from V and 0 bases from J, the gap between germline ends came to 16 bases. Germline V CDR1 and CDR2: SGHVT, SQSDAQ. The CDR3 loop spans 18 amino acids. The CDR3 bases are TGTGCCAGCAGCTTAGGGACAGCCAATCCTTATAGCAATCAGCCCCAGCATTTT. Encoded protein: CASSLGTANPYSNQPQHF.

The rearrangement links TRBV6-6 to TRBJ2-1, with D maybe TRBD2 (7 bases). V was pared by 7 bases and J by 10 bases, with 20 bases between. CDR3 size: 14 residues. Germline V gene lookup returns CDR1 MNHNY and CDR2 SVGAGI (reference sequence). CDR3: CASKRLAEGGEQFF. The CDR3 coding sequence is TGTGCCAGCAAGCGGCTAGCGGAGGGGGGAGAGCAGTTCTTC.

The rearrangement uses TRBV6-6 and TRBJ2-4; D unclear. Germline CDR1 MNHNY, CDR2 SVGAGI (reference sequence). V was trimmed by 6 bases and J by 7 bases, leaving 16 bases between them. The CDR3 length is 14 residues. The CDR3 protein is CASSSGHDGNIQYF. CDR3 coding DNA: TGTGCCAGCAGCTCCGGCCATGACGGGAACATTCAGTACTTC.

This chain joins TRBV7-2 and TRBJ2-7; 8 bases map to TRBD1. The germline CDR1 and CDR2 sequences are SGHTA and FQGNSA. The junction had 5 bases not matched to a gene; V was cut back by 5 bases and J by 2 bases. This CDR3 has 14 residues. CDR3 sequence reads: CASSKPTGAYEQYF. The DNA of the CDR3 is TGTGCCAGCAGCAAACCGACAGGGGCCTACGAGCAGTACTTC.

This CDR3 reads CASSVGGEVQPQHF. In DNA, the CDR3 is TGTGCCAGCAGCGTAGGAGGGGAGGTTCAGCCCCAGCATTTT. V usage is TRBV9 and J usage is TRBJ1-5, with a possible D match to TRBD1 (5 bases). CDR3 length: 14 amino acids. Germline V CDR1 and CDR2: SGDLS, YYNGEE. V shed 0 bases and J shed 6 bases, with 10 bases lying between them.

This chain connects TRBV5-1 to TRBJ1-1; D is unclear. Germline V lookup: CDR1 SGHRS, CDR2 YFSETQ. V was clipped by 6 bases and J by 1 base, with 10 bases between them. The CDR3 runs to 13 residues. The CDR3 loop reads CASNFDQNTEAFF. Written as DNA, the CDR3 is TGCGCCAGCAACTTTGACCAGAACACTGAAGCTTTCTTT.

This sequence joins TRBV30 and TRBJ1-2; the D is unclear. Germline V gene lookup returns CDR1 GTSNPN and CDR2 SVGIG (reference sequence). Trimming stripped 3 bases from V and 8 bases from J, with 13 bases between. The CDR3 is 12 residues long. CDR3 nucleotides: TGTGCCTGGAGGGAGTTGAATGGAGGCTACACCTTC. As protein: CAWRELNGGYTF.

The chain employs TRBV5-4 and TRBJ2-3; possible D gene TRBD2, 6 bases. Between the trimmed V and J ends, which lost 4 bases and 2 bases, there was a span of 11 bases. The CDR3 has 14 residues. CDR1 and CDR2 (germline): SGHNT, YYREEE (reference sequence). The CDR3 nucleotides read TGTGCCAGCAGCCGGGACTTGCTCACAGATACGCAGTATTTT. Protein sequence: CASSRDLLTDTQYF.

The rearrangement uses TRBV4-2 and TRBJ2-3; 9 bases are a match to TRBD2. This CDR3 is built from 16 residues. The V segment lost 1 base and the J segment 4 bases; nucleotides outside the gene matches: 6. Germline CDR1 is LGHNA and CDR2 is YNFKEQ. The CDR3 here is CASSQGRRGGPDTQYF. In DNA form, the CDR3 reads TGTGCCAGCAGCCAAGGACGGCGGGGGGGGCCAGATACGCAGTATTTT.

V usage is TRBV28 and J usage is TRBJ2-3; D gene ambiguous. CDR1 MDHEN and CDR2 SYDVKM come from the germline V gene. Trimming shortened V by 3 bases and J by 0 bases, and 10 bases separated the two germline ends. This CDR3 contains 15 residues. The CDR3: CASSLYLTSTDTQYF. The DNA for the CDR3 is TGTGCCAGCAGTTTGTACTTGACTAGCACAGATACGCAGTATTTT.

This clone was seen a single time. The genes are TRBV5-1 and TRBJ1-4; 10 nucleotides align to TRBD1. J gave up 6 bases and V 4 bases, and 3 bases lay outside the gene matches. The CDR3 runs 14 residues. Germline V gives CDR1 SGHRS, CDR2 YFSETQ. The chain's CDR3 is CASSPDRGHEKLFF. As DNA, the CDR3 is TGCGCCAGCAGCCCCGACAGGGGGCATGAAAAACTGTTTTTT.

V is TRBV7-9 and J is TRBJ1-2; the D gene is possibly TRBD1 (5 bases). V lost 1 base and J 8 bases, leaving 8 bases between the germline ends. This CDR3 spans 12 amino acids. Germline CDR1 reads SEHNR; CDR2 reads FQNEAQ (reference sequence). CDR3: CASSLDTGGYTF. The DNA of the CDR3 is TGTGCCAGCAGCTTAGATACAGGAGGCTACACCTTC.

CDR3 nucleotides: TGCGCCAGCAGCCAAGGGGTAGCGGGAGGGGCGCTGAATACGCAGTATTTT. Translating gives CASSQGVAGGALNTQYF. This chain joins TRBV4-3 and TRBJ2-3; TRBD2 matches at 11 bases. This CDR3 is built from 17 residues. Per the germline V gene, CDR1 is LGHNA and CDR2 is YSLEER. Trimming at V came to 1 base and at J to 7 bases, leaving 10 bases not matched to a gene.